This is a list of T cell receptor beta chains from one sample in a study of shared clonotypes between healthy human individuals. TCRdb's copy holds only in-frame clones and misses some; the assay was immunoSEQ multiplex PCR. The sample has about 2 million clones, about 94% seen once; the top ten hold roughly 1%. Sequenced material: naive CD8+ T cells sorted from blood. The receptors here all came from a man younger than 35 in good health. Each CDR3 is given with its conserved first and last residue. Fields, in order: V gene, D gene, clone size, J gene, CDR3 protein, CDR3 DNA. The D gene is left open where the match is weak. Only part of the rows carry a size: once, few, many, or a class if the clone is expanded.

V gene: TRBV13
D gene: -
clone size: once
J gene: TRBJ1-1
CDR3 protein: CASSFVREGQNTEAFF
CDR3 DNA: TGTGCCAGCAGCTTCGTCAGGGAGGGTCAAAACACTGAAGCTTTCTTT

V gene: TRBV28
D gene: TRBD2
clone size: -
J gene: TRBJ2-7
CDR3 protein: CASSWGEGYEQYF
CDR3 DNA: TGTGCCAGCAGTTGGGGGGAGGGGTACGAGCAGTACTTC

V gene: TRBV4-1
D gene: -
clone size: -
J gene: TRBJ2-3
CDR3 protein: CASSQGATSTDTQYF
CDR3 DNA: TGCGCCAGCAGCCAAGGGGCTACTAGCACAGATACGCAGTATTTT

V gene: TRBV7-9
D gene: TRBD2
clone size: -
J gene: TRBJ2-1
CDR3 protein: CASSLPTGLAEDEQFF
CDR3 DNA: TGTGCCAGCAGCTTACCCACGGGACTAGCTGAGGATGAGCAGTTCTTC

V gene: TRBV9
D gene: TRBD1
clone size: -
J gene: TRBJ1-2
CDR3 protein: CASSPPQGNKDGYTF
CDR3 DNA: TGTGCCAGCAGCCCACCACAGGGGAATAAGGATGGCTACACCTTC

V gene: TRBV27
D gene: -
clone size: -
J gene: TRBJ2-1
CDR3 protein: CASSTEYNEQFF
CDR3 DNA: TGTGCCAGCAGTACCGAATACAATGAGCAGTTCTTC

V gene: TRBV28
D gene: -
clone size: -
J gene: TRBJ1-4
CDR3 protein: CASSRGMELFF
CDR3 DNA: TGTGCCAGCAGCCGGGGTATGGAACTGTTTTTT

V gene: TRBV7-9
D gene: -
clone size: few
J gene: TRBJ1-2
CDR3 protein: CASSPRGSDGYTF
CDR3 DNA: TGTGCCAGCAGCCCGAGGGGCTCAGATGGCTACACCTTC

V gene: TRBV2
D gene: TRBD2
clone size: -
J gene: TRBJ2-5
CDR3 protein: CASGGEAWETQYF
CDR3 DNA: TGTGCCAGCGGGGGGGAAGCCTGGGAGACCCAGTACTTC

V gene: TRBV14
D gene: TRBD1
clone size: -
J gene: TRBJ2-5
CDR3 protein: CASSHLGQVQETQYF
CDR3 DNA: TGTGCCAGCAGCCACCTCGGACAGGTCCAAGAGACCCAGTACTTC

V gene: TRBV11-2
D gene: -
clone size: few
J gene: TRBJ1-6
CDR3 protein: CASSLDSRGSPLHF
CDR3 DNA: TGTGCCAGCAGCTTAGATAGTCGGGGCTCACCCCTCCACTTT

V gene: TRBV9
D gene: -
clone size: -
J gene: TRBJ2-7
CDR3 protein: CASSVSSERYEQYF
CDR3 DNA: TGTGCCAGCAGCGTGTCTAGCGAGAGGTACGAGCAGTACTTC

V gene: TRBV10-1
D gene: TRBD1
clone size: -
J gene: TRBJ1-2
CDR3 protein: CASSKWPGQGWGGYTF
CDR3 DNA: TGCGCCAGCAGTAAATGGCCGGGACAGGGGTGGGGTGGCTACACCTTC

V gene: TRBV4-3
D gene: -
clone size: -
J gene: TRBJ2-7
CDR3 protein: CASSQEYDYEQYF
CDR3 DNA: TGCGCCAGCAGCCAGGAGTATGACTACGAGCAGTACTTC

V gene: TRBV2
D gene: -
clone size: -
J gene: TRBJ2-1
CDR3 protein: CASRTLKNNEQFF
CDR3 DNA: TGTGCCAGCAGGACCCTAAAGAACAATGAGCAGTTCTTC

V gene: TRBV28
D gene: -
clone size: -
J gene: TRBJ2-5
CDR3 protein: CASSLYGQRYQETQYF
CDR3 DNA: TGTGCCAGCAGTCTCTACGGACAGAGGTACCAAGAGACCCAGTACTTC

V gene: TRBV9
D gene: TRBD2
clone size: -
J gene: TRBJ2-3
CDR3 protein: CASSAPLAGSTDTQYF
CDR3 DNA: TGTGCCAGCAGCGCACCCCTAGCGGGGAGCACAGATACGCAGTATTTT

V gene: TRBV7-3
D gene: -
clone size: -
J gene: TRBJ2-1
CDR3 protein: CASSLMGGSYNEQFF
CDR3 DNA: TGTGCCAGCAGCTTAATGGGGGGCTCCTACAATGAGCAGTTCTTC

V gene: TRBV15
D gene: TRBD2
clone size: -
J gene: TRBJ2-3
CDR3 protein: CATSTLAGGGDTQYF
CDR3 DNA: TGTGCCACCAGCACTTTAGCGGGGGGAGGGGATACGCAGTATTTT

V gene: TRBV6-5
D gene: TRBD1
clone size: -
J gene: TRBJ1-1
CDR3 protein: CASSTRDRGPTEAFF
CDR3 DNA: TGTGCCAGCAGTACCCGGGACAGGGGGCCCACTGAAGCTTTCTTT

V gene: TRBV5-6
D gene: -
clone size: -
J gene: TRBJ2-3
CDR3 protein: CASSVTGPTSTDTQYF
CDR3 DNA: TGTGCCAGCAGCGTTACAGGGCCCACTAGCACAGATACGCAGTATTTT

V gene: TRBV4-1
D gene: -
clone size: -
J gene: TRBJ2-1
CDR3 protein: CASSQEGFSYNEQFF
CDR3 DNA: TGCGCCAGCAGCCAAGAGGGTTTCTCCTACAATGAGCAGTTCTTC

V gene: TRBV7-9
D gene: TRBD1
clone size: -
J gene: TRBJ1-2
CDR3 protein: CASSPADRGRNGYTF
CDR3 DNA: TGTGCCAGCAGCCCAGCGGACAGGGGGCGAAATGGCTACACCTTC

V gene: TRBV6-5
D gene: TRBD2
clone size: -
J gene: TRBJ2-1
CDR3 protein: CASSYSAGTRANEQFF
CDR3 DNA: TGTGCCAGCAGTTACTCGGCCGGGACTAGAGCCAATGAGCAGTTCTTC

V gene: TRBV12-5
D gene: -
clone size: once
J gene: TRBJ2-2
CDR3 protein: CASGLQGSGELFF
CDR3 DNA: TGTGCTAGTGGTTTGCAGGGCTCCGGGGAGCTGTTTTTT

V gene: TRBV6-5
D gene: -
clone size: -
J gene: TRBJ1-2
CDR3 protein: CASSYTDESSLYTF
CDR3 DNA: TGTGCCAGCAGTTATACGGACGAGTCATCACTCTACACCTTC

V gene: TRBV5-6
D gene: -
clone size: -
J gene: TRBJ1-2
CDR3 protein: CASSLSAKDGYTF
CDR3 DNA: TGTGCCAGCAGCTTGTCGGCTAAGGACGGCTACACCTTC

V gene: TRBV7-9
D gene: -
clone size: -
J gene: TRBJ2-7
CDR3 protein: CASSQEWDSPYEQYF
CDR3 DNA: TGCGCCAGCAGCCAAGAATGGGACTCCCCCTACGAGCAGTACTTC

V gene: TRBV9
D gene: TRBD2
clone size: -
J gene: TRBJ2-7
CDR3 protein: CASSVGLATGEQYF
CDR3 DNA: TGTGCCAGCAGCGTAGGACTAGCAACGGGCGAGCAGTACTTC

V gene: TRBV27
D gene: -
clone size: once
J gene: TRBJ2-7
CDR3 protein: CASSSSQPYEQYF
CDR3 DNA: TGTGCCAGCAGTTCCTCACAGCCCTACGAGCAGTACTTC

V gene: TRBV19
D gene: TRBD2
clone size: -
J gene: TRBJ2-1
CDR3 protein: CASRSIGGASGYNEQFF
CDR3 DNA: TGTGCCAGTAGGAGTATAGGTGGGGCTAGCGGATACAATGAGCAGTTCTTC

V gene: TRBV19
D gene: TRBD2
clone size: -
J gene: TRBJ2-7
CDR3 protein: CASSKGLAGYYEQYF
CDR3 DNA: TGTGCCAGTAGTAAAGGACTAGCGGGATACTACGAGCAGTACTTC

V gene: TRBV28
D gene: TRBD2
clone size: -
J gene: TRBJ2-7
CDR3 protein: CARGGGGGTRDSSYEQYF
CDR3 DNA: TGTGCCCGCGGCGGGGGCGGGGGGACCCGAGATAGCTCCTACGAGCAGTACTTC

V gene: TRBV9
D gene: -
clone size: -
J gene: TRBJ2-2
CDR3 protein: CASSVAALTGELFF
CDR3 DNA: TGTGCCAGCAGCGTAGCGGCTCTAACCGGGGAGCTGTTTTTT

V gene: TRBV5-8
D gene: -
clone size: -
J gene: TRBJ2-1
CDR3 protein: CASSSGTQQFF
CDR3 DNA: TGTGCCAGCAGCTCTGGAACGCAGCAGTTCTTC

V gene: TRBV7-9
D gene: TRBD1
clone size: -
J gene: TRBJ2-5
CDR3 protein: CASSSSRDSQETQYF
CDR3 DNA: TGTGCCAGCAGCTCAAGTCGGGACAGCCAAGAGACCCAGTACTTC

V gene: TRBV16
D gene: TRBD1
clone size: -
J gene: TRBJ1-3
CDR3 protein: CASSPRTGGRNTIYF
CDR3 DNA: TGTGCCAGCAGCCCAAGGACAGGGGGGCGAAACACCATATATTTT

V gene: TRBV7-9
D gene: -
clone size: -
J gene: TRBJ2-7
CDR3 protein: CASSYTESYEQYF
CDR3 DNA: TGTGCCAGCAGCTATACGGAGTCCTACGAGCAGTACTTC

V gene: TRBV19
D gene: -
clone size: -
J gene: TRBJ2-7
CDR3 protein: CASSIGQGISYEQYF
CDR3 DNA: TGTGCCAGTAGTATCGGGCAGGGTATATCCTACGAGCAGTACTTC

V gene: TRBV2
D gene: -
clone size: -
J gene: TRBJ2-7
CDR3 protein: CASSAMSSYEQYF
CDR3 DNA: TGTGCCAGCAGTGCGATGAGCTCCTACGAGCAGTACTTC

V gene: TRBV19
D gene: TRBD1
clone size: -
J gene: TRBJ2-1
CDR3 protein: CASSSPGQGEFYNEQFF
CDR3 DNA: TGTGCCAGTAGTTCGCCGGGACAGGGAGAGTTTTACAATGAGCAGTTCTTC

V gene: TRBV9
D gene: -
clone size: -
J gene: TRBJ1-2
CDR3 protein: CASSSGGGGSYGYTF
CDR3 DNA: TGTGCCAGCAGCTCCGGTGGGGGGGGTAGCTATGGCTACACCTTC

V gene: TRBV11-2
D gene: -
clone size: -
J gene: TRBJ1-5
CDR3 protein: CASSFWDDQPQHF
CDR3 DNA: TGTGCCAGCAGCTTTTGGGACGATCAGCCCCAGCATTTT

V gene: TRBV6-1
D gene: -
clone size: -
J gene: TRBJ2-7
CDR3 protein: CASSEARNIAYEQYF
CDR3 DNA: TGTGCCAGCAGTGAAGCGCGGAACATAGCCTACGAGCAGTACTTC

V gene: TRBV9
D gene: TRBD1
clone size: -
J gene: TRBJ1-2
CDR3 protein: CASSPTSGGSYGYTF
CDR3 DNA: TGTGCCAGCAGCCCCACATCAGGGGGAAGCTATGGCTACACCTTC

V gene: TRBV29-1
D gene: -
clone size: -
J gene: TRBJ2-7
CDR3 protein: CSAFTYEQYF
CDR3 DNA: TGCAGCGCGTTCACGTACGAGCAGTACTTC

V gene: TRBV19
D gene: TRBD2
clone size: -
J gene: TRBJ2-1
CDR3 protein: CASSGLAGNDEQFF
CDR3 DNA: TGTGCCAGTAGTGGCCTAGCGGGAAATGATGAGCAGTTCTTC

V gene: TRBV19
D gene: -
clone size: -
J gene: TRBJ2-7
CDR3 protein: CASRTQGGDEQYF
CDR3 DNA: TGTGCCAGTAGAACACAGGGTGGTGACGAGCAGTACTTC

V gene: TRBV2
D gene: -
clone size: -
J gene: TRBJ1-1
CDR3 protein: CASRKNSVSEAFF
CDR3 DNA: TGTGCCAGCAGAAAAAACAGTGTATCTGAAGCTTTCTTT

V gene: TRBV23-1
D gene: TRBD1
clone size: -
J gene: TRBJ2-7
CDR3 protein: CASSQSPRDREEDEQYF
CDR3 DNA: TGCGCCAGCAGTCAATCGCCCCGGGACAGGGAGGAGGACGAGCAGTACTTC

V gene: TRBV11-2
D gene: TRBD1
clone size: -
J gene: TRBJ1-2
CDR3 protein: CASSLGLGTGDGYTF
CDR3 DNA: TGTGCCAGCAGCTTAGGTTTAGGGACAGGGGATGGCTACACCTTC

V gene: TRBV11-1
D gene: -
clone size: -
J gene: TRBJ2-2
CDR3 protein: CASSPPQNTGELFF
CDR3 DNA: TGTGCCAGCAGTCCTCCACAAAACACCGGGGAGCTGTTTTTT

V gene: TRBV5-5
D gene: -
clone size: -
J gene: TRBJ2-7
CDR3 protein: CASSLPQLEQYF
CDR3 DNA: TGTGCCAGCAGCTTGCCACAGCTCGAGCAGTACTTC

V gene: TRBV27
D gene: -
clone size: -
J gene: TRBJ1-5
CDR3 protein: CASSPAGVLGNQPQHF
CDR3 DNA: TGTGCCAGCAGTCCCGCAGGGGTTTTAGGAAATCAGCCCCAGCATTTT

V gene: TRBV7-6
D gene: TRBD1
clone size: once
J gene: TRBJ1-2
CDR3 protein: CASSPPGGRGYTF
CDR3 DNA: TGTGCCAGCAGCCCCCCAGGGGGTAGGGGCTACACCTTC

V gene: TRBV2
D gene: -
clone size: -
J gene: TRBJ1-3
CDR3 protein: CASEGMAISGNTIYF
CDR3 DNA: TGTGCCAGCGAAGGAATGGCGATCTCTGGAAACACCATATATTTT

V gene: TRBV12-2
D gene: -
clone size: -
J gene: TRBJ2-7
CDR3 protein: CASLQEQYF
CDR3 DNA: TGTGCAAGTCTTCAAGAGCAGTACTTC

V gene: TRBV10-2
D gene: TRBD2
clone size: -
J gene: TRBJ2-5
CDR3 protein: CASSEGLAGVVETQYF
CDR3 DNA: TGCGCCAGCAGTGAGGGACTAGCGGGAGTGGTAGAGACCCAGTACTTC

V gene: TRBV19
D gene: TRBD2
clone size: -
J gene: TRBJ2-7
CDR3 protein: CASSIAAGGSYEQYF
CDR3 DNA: TGTGCCAGTAGTATAGCAGCGGGGGGCTCCTACGAGCAGTACTTC

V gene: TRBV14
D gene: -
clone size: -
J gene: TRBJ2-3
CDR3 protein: CASSQGAQRIATDTQYF
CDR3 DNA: TGTGCCAGCAGCCAAGGAGCTCAGCGGATAGCCACAGATACGCAGTATTTT